A selection of T cell receptor beta chains follows, all from one sample in a study of CXCR3-negative and CXCR3-positive naive CD8 T cells. TCRdb reworked the 5' RACE reads into one entry per CDR3 protein, no DNA. The clone table shows some 130,000 distinct CDR3 sequences, with the ten largest holding around 0.37%. The sequenced sample was naive CXCR3+ CD8+ T cells from blood. The source is a human donor in good health. Some clones in this sample may be carry-over from other donors' samples. The CDR3 runs from the conserved cysteine through the conserved F or W.

j_call v_call cdr3_aa
TRBJ1-5 TRBV7-8 CASSPWENSNQPQHF
TRBJ2-7 TRBV4-1 CASSQVGGTYEQYF
TRBJ2-1 TRBV21-1 CASSREKRTGKDNEQFF
TRBJ2-7 TRBV6-2/TRBV6-3 CASSYDLFTSPSSYEQYF
TRBJ1-2 TRBV6-4 CASSDSYRGNYGYTF
TRBJ2-1 TRBV12-3/TRBV12-4 CASRWPLGNEQFF
TRBJ2-2 TRBV11-2 CASSSTGGGFGGELFF
TRBJ2-7 TRBV27 CASRASSYEQYF
TRBJ2-5 TRBV7-9 CASSLEVAEGQETQYF
TRBJ2-1 TRBV12-5 CASGLVRVAPSSYNEQFF
TRBJ1-6 TRBV28 CASSSGLRGPSLHF
TRBJ2-3 TRBV14 CASSQGVSSTDTQYF
TRBJ1-1 TRBV9 CASSVGGGRTEAFF
TRBJ2-7 TRBV6-6 CVSSYSTGTGYEQYF
TRBJ2-1 TRBV7-9 CASSLQGTPEQFF
TRBJ2-2 TRBV11-3 CASSRTGSTGELLF
TRBJ2-7 TRBV4-1 CASSHPGGNNEQYF
TRBJ2-1 TRBV20-1 CSAADPGRTYNEQFF
TRBJ2-7 TRBV27 CASSLSGLAGTYEQYF
TRBJ2-1 TRBV12-3/TRBV12-4 CASTAGDPYYNEQFF
TRBJ2-1 TRBV7-9 CASSSVLSYNEQFF
TRBJ1-1 TRBV6-6 CASSLGQEAFF
TRBJ2-3 TRBV7-9 CASPPPPDTDTQYF
TRBJ2-1 TRBV7-9 CASSGTSGRQKEQFF
TRBJ1-1 TRBV12-3/TRBV12-4 CASSSGQHTEAFF
TRBJ1-2 TRBV6-6 CASAEDSTYFGYTF
TRBJ2-5 TRBV7-3 CASSRDGTSGETQYF
TRBJ1-5 TRBV28 CASSPLRGLNQPQHF
TRBJ2-3 TRBV5-1 CASSLEGTSADTQYF
TRBJ2-2 TRBV21-1 CASIPGGTVNTGELFF
TRBJ1-1 TRBV21-1 CASSDHYNTPDSAFMNTEAFF
TRBJ2-4 TRBV5-1 CASSPSDSPNIQYF
TRBJ1-1 TRBV4-3 CASSHLDRAFPEAFF
TRBJ2-7 TRBV4-2 CASSQANNPTGIPYEQYF
TRBJ1-1 TRBV7-8 CASSLAQGAWGEAFF
TRBJ2-7 TRBV7-6 CASSLTTTGAYYEQYF
TRBJ2-7 TRBV27 CASRETGFDEQYF
TRBJ2-3 TRBV29-1 CSPGAGDTQYF
TRBJ2-7 TRBV6-2/TRBV6-3 CASSNYRDPYEQYF
TRBJ2-3 TRBV12-3/TRBV12-4 CASSLGTSPSTDTQYF
TRBJ2-1 TRBV20-1 CSARDPGQDYNEQFF
TRBJ2-3 TRBV27 CASTPGAYPDTQYF
TRBJ1-2 TRBV4-3 CASSQEGDRGYGYTF
TRBJ2-3 TRBV7-6 CASSPSGGRTDTQYF
TRBJ2-5 TRBV5-4 CASSSAGLARYQETQYF